This T cell receptor beta chain was recorded in a study of T-cell memory formation after mild COVID-19. Study conclusions and caveats: Certain responding clones were present in pre-infection memory, suggesting participation of cross-reactive memory. Day 15 to 85 contracting clones showed balanced CD4/CD8; day 15 to 37 expanders favored CD4+. Confirmation was lacking for SARS-CoV-2 specificity of second-wave clones that peaked on day 37. Mainly CM and EM harbored the contracting CD4+ clones; mainly EMRA harbored the CD8+ ones.

TCRdb re-analysed the 5' RACE reads in MiXCR, keeping a single row per CDR3 protein. The data hold about 360,000 distinct CDR3 sequences, with around 13% observed a single time. Worth noting for this clonotype: The antigen is undetermined.

This CDR3 is 12 amino acids long. The germline gives CDR1 MGHRA, CDR2 YSYEKL. V lost 3 bases, J lost 6 bases, and 5 bases lay in between. The receptor comes from a man aged 18 to 35 who had mild COVID-19 (a few samples of this study predate the infection). Cell type and time point are not known. The rearrangement links TRBV4-1 to TRBJ2-2; D unclear. What was sequenced was PBMCs or a T cell subset sorted from them (not recorded which). CDR3: CASSHSAGELFF. The CDR3 nucleotides are TGCGCCAGCAGCCACTCTGCCGGGGAGCTGTTTTTT.